The 3 T cell receptor beta chains given below trace back to one sample, sequenced in a study of metastatic and nonmetastatic thyroid tumors. Patients had received no treatment of any kind before thyroid surgery. TCRdb re-called the PCR reads with MiXCR. The sample lists 53,000 or so clones; roughly 22% were seen once. Sequenced: blood. The receptor source for this set is a female donor with papillary thyroid cancer or a benign thyroid nodule (not recorded which). Some clones in this sample may be carry-over from other donors' samples.

This clone was seen a handful of times. The chain combines TRBV6-6 with TRBJ1-2; the D is unclear. CDR1 is MNHNY and CDR2 is SVGAGI in the germline V gene (reference sequence). This CDR3 region has 14 residues. The V gene lost 0 bases and the J gene lost 2 bases, with 7 bases spanning the gap. The CDR3 loop is CASSYSKGNYGYTF. The CDR3 DNA reads as TGTGCCAGCAGTTACTCGAAAGGGAACTATGGCTACACCTTC.

For this clone: Germline is not matched at one junction end, which may reflect a read error. The chain employs TRBV20-1 and TRBJ2-2; possible D gene TRBD2, 5 bases. This CDR3 spans 15 amino acids. Germline CDR1 reads DFQATT; CDR2 reads SNEGSKA (reference sequence). CDR3 residues: CSARDRWETTWELFF. The CDR3 nucleotides read TGCAGTGCTAGAGATCGGTGGGAGACCACCTGGGAGCTGTTTTTT.

This clone was detected ten times or more. This chain joins TRBV28 and TRBJ2-7; 7 bases are shared with TRBD1. This CDR3 spans 14 amino acids. The germline gives CDR1 MDHEN, CDR2 SYDVKM. The V gene end was trimmed by 4 bases and the J gene end by 3 bases; junction bases not matched to a gene: 6. The CDR3 DNA reads TGTGCCAGCAGTTATACGGGACAGCGCTACGAGCAGTACTTC. It yields the protein CASSYTGQRYEQYF.